Below are 24 T cell receptor beta chains sequenced from a single sample in a study of tumor-infiltrating lymphocytes in primary liver carcinoma. Between about 19 and 34 mg of unsorted bulk tissue served as the source from which RNA and DNA were co-extracted. TCR beta cDNA came from roughly 0.45 ug total RNA, primed with a constant-region primer. Researchers made the TCR beta libraries by running three nested multiplex PCR rounds with slightly modified ARM-PCR. The first two PCR rounds used TRBV1-TRBV30 forward primers with a C-beta reverse primer, nine to eleven cycles each. Using its own MiXCR run on the multiplex PCR reads, TCRdb lists one record per CDR3 protein. The sample includes around 80,000 distinct CDR3 sequences, around 70% of them seen just once. The sequenced sample consisted of liver tumor tissue from sampling region 1. Noted subset: tumor region T1, superior pole. All receptors come from a middle-aged man with primary liver carcinoma and hepatitis B virus infection.

The genes are TRBV13 and TRBJ2-7; D perhaps matches TRBD2 (6 bases). CDR3 length: 15 residues. In germline, CDR1 is PRHDT, CDR2 FYEKMQ (reference sequence). The CDR3 bases are TGTGTGAGCAGCTTAGCGGCTAGCGTAACCTACGAGCAGTACTTC. Its translation is CVSSLAASVTYEQYF.

Comments on this clonotype: At one end the junction does not follow the germline gene, possibly because of a read error. CDR3 amino acids: CASSLGRGGHYEQYF. Written as DNA, the CDR3 is TGTGCCAGCAGCCTCGGGAGAGGAGGCCACTATGAGCAGTACTTC. This chain uses TRBV4-1 with TRBJ2-7; D is possibly TRBD2 (6 bases). The germline CDR1 and CDR2 sequences are MGHRA and YSYEKL. CDR3 size: 15 residues.

This clonotype is medium-sized by share. V and J are TRBV5-4 and TRBJ2-3, with 10 bases lining up with TRBD2. The length of the CDR3 is 17 residues. Trimming removed 5 bases from V and 1 base from J; junction bases left unmatched: 10. The germline gives CDR1 SGHNT, CDR2 YYREEE (reference sequence). The CDR3 sequence: CASSTVTGTSGTDTQYF. The CDR3 bases are TGTGCCAGCAGTACGGTAACTGGGACTAGCGGCACAGATACGCAGTATTTT.

A remark on this clonotype: Being one base from a much bigger clone, this may be a read error. The chain couples TRBV28 to TRBJ1-6; D not resolved. V shed 11 bases and J shed 10 bases, with 18 bases lying between them. CDR3 length equals 13 residues. Germline V gives CDR1 MDHEN, CDR2 SYDVKM. The CDR3 is CAQRTDPGSPLHF. The CDR3 bases are TGTGCCCAAAGGACCGACCCCGGGTCACCCCTCCACTTT.

Many counts were recorded for this clonotype. The V gene is TRBV29-1, the J gene TRBJ2-7, with unresolved D. This CDR3 region has 13 residues. V was cut by 2 bases and J by 1 base, with 9 bases left in between. Germline V lookup: CDR1 SQVTM, CDR2 ANQGSEA. CDR3 sequence: CSVELTESYEQYF. The CDR3 coding sequence is TGCAGCGTTGAATTAACAGAATCCTACGAGCAGTACTTC.

This clonotype was detected only once. V and J are TRBV12-3 or TRBV12-4 and TRBJ2-5, with 7 bases fitting TRBD2. The length of the CDR3 is 15 residues. The J segment lost 2 bases and the V segment lost 7 bases, leaving 10 bases of the junction unmatched. The CDR3 region has the DNA TGTGCCAGCACCTTGGGGCTAGCGGCTCAAGAGACCCAGTACTTC. Amino acid sequence: CASTLGLAAQETQYF.

On this clonotype itself: The CDR3 does not close with the conserved phenylalanine or tryptophan, likely indicating a read error. The chain combines TRBV11-2 with TRBJ1-5, with TRBD1 as a possible D gene (5 bases). Trimming took 5 bases from V and 2 from J, leaving 22 bases between them. The CDR3 is 18 residues long. Looked up from germline, CDR1 is SGHAT and CDR2 is FQNNGV. CDR3 nucleotides: TGTGCCAGCAGCCTTTCCCGGGACTTGAAGTCTGGCAATCAGCCCCAGCATTTG. It yields the protein CASSLSRDLKSGNQPQHL.

This clonotype was recorded a few times. Just one base apart from a much larger clone, this may be a read error. This chain uses TRBV5-5 with TRBJ2-7, with 8 bases lining up with TRBD2. This CDR3 is built from 15 residues. CDR1 is SGHKS, CDR2 YYEKEE, per germline (reference sequence). V lost 3 bases to trimming and J lost 1 base; unmatched junction nucleotides: 6. The CDR3 here is CASSWGLGPSYEQYF. The CDR3 DNA is TGTGCCAGCAGCTGGGGACTAGGGCCATCCTACGAGCAGTACTTC.

This clonotype has only a few counts. A read error may explain this, as a much larger clone is one base away. The V call is TRBV6-1, the J call TRBJ2-6; 8 bases agree with TRBD2. V dropped 5 bases and J dropped 8; count of bases not matched to a gene: 8. The CDR3 spans 15 residues. Germline CDR1 and CDR2: MNHNS and SASEGT. The CDR3 is CASSLGGGGTNVLTF. In DNA, the CDR3 is TGTGCCAGCAGTCTCGGTGGCGGGGGGACCAACGTCCTGACTTTC.

The rearrangement joins TRBV28 to TRBJ2-5; 7 nucleotides match TRBD1. CDR1 and CDR2 (germline): MDHEN, SYDVKM. V was pared by 7 bases and J by 3 bases, with 5 bases of the junction left unmatched. This CDR3 has 13 residues. This CDR3 is CASKSTGEETQYF. In DNA form, the CDR3 reads TGTGCCAGCAAGTCTACAGGGGAAGAGACCCAGTACTTC.

Concerning this clonotype: A much larger clone differs from this one at a single base, so this may be a read error. The chain combines TRBV28 with TRBJ1-5; D may be TRBD1 (6 bases). The ends were cut back, 8 bases at V and 9 bases at J, with 20 bases in the middle. Germline V CDR1 and CDR2: MDHEN, SYDVKM. The CDR3 contains 14 residues. CDR3 bases: TGTGCCAGCGCAAAAGGGGGAGGGGGTCGGCCCCAGCATTTT. It codes for CASAKGGGGRPQHF.

As to this clonotype: A much larger clone lies a single base off, so this may be a read error. The chain is built from TRBV28 and TRBJ1-5; D is unclear. Per germline, CDR1 MDHEN and CDR2 SYDVKM. This CDR3 region has 13 residues. The CDR3 reads CASRGKGALPQNF. The CDR3, as DNA: TGTGCCAGCAGAGGTAAAGGAGCCCTGCCCCAGAATTTT.

Concerning this clonotype itself: Germline is not matched at one junction end, which may reflect a read error. The chain recombines TRBV7-8 with TRBJ2-1; perhaps TRBD1 as D (6 bases). Germline values: CDR1 SGHVS, CDR2 FQNEAQ. The CDR3 consists of 15 residues. The CDR3 coding sequence is TGTACCAGCAGCGCTCGTAGGACAGCCTACAATGAGCAGTTCTTC. This translates into CTSSARRTAYNEQFF. Full variable domain (missing parts from reference TRBV7-8 and TRBJ2-1): GAGVSQSPRYKVAKRGQDVALRCDPISGHVSLFWYQQALGQGPEFLTYFQNEAQLDKSGLPSDRFFAERPEGSVSTLKIQRTQQEDSAVYLCTSSARRTAYNEQFFGPGTRLTVL.

This clonotype was found many times. The rearrangement joins TRBV10-2 to TRBJ2-7, with D perhaps given as TRBD1 or TRBD2 (6 bases each). V lost 7 bases and J lost 2, with 15 bases in between. The CDR3 extends over 14 amino acids. From germline, CDR1 is WSHSY and CDR2 SAAADI. CDR3 in DNA: TGCGCCAGCATTCCGGGGGCGGCCGCCTACGAGCAGTACTTC. Protein product: CASIPGAAAYEQYF.

As to this clonotype: This could be a read error, since a much larger clone is one nucleotide away. This chain joins TRBV30 and TRBJ1-4; D unresolved. CDR1 GTSNPN and CDR2 SVGIG come from the germline V gene (reference sequence). The CDR3 is made up of 11 amino acids. CDR3 region: CVWQLNEKLFF. The CDR3 DNA reads TGTGTCTGGCAACTCAATGAAAAACTGTTTTTT.

With respect to this clonotype: An end of the junction does not agree with germline; a read error may underlie this. This sequence joins TRBV6-5 and TRBJ2-7; D may be TRBD1 (6 bases). The CDR3 has 14 residues. Germline V gene lookup returns CDR1 MNHEY and CDR2 SVGAGI. CDR3 region: CVSNYSMQGYEQYF. The DNA of the CDR3 is TGTGTCAGCAATTACTCTATGCAGGGGTACGAGCAGTACTTC.

The V gene is TRBV29-1, the J gene TRBJ2-7; maybe TRBD2 (6 bases). Germline V CDR1 and CDR2: SQVTM, ANQGSEA. CDR3 size: 13 residues. The CDR3 protein is CNAGRGNNGEQYF. The CDR3 DNA is TGCAATGCCGGGCGGGGCAATAATGGCGAGCAGTACTTC.

About this clonotype: Sequence at one end of the junction differs from germline and may be a read error. The J gene is TRBJ2-3, the V gene TRBV6-5; TRBD2 aligns across 7 bases. Germline V gives CDR1 MNHEY, CDR2 SVGAGI. CDR3 length equals 17 residues. The CDR3 loop reads CASSHYRASGTTDTQYF. The DNA for the CDR3 is TGTGCGAGCAGTCACTACCGGGCTAGCGGAACCACAGATACGCAGTATTTT.

Notes on this clonotype: Because it lacks the conserved phenylalanine or tryptophan at the end, this CDR3 is likely a read error. The chain carries TRBV4-1 and TRBJ2-7; 8 nucleotides agree with TRBD2. The CDR3 has 15 residues. V dropped 4 bases and J dropped 7; count of bases not matched to a gene: 12. The germline gives CDR1 MGHRA, CDR2 YSYEKL. CDR3 amino acids: CASSPRAGGPYEQYL. The DNA of the CDR3 is TGCGCCAGCAGCCCGCGGGCGGGAGGACCATATGAGCAGTACCTC.

A note on this clonotype: One end of the junction fails to match germline, which may point to a read error. This chain links TRBV12-3 or TRBV12-4 with TRBJ1-2; tentatively, D is TRBD1 (6 bases). This CDR3 is built from 13 residues. For the CDR3, the DNA is TGTGCCTGCAGTTCCAAGGGGGTCGGGGGCTACACCTTC. Translated, it gives CACSSKGVGGYTF.

As concerns this clonotype: Being one base from a much bigger clone, this may be a read error. The DNA for the CDR3 is TGTGCTAGTGATTGCTTAATCGGCACAGATACGCAGTATTTT. This encodes CASDCLIGTDTQYF. The chain has TRBV12-5 and TRBJ2-3; D is undetermined. The CDR3 is made up of 14 amino acids. V shed 7 bases and J shed 1 base, with 12 bases lying between them. The germline V gene has CDR1 LGHNT and CDR2 FRNRAP.

The chain links TRBV6-5 to TRBJ2-7, with 9 nucleotides matching TRBD1. V was clipped by 2 bases and J by 7 bases; unmatched bases: 9. Germline V CDR1 and CDR2: MNHEY, SVGAGI. This CDR3 has 15 amino acids. CDR3 region: CASSYVSDGTGEQYF. Written as DNA, the CDR3 is TGTGCCAGCAGTTACGTATCAGACGGGACAGGGGAGCAGTACTTC.

Worth noting for this clonotype: A much bigger clone sits one base away, suggesting this may be a read error. This chain uses TRBV11-1 with TRBJ2-1; D is unclear. CDR3 length: 16 residues. CDR1 is SGHAT, CDR2 FQDESV, per germline (reference sequence). The CDR3 loop reads CASSPGQSRTYNEQSF. The CDR3 DNA sequence: TGTGCCAGCAGCCCCGGGCAGTCCAGGACCTACAATGAGCAGTCCTTC.

The chain joins TRBV6-1 to TRBJ2-7; D gene unclear. This CDR3 spans 12 amino acids. The V gene's germline CDR1 is MNHNS and CDR2 SASEGT. V lost 4 bases and J 7 bases, leaving 11 bases between the germline ends. CDR3 residues: CASSGWVYEQYF. CDR3 in DNA: TGTGCCAGCAGTGGATGGGTTTATGAGCAGTACTTC.